The 30 T cell receptor beta chains reported below all come from one sample, sequenced in a study of blood T cell repertoires in COVID-19. Data came from immunoSEQ multiplex PCR; TCRdb stores just in-frame clones and leaves some out. The data hold some 190,000 clones, with about 91% observed a single time. Input material: peripheral blood. Receptors were obtained from a man aged 18 to 30 with active or convalescent COVID-19.

This clone was counted a single time. The chain uses TRBV10-3 and TRBJ2-7; 9 bases map to TRBD1. Germline trimming cut 6 bases from V and 6 bases from J; bases unmatched to any gene: 3. Germline V gives CDR1 ENHRY, CDR2 SYGVKD. CDR3 length: 12 residues. This CDR3 reads CAIRSTGGEQYF. CDR3 nucleotides: TGTGCCATCAGATCGACAGGGGGCGAGCAGTACTTC.

The chain carries TRBV5-5 and TRBJ1-4; the D gene is possibly TRBD1 (6 bases). Trimming cost V 4 bases and J 2 bases, with 9 bases left between them. The CDR3 consists of 14 residues. From germline, CDR1 is SGHKS and CDR2 YYEKEE (reference sequence). The DNA for the CDR3 is TGTGCCAGCAGCCCGGGACACACTAATGAAAAACTGTTTTTT. Its protein is CASSPGHTNEKLFF. Filled out from reference TRBV5-5 and TRBJ1-4, the complete variable domain reads DAGVTQSPTHLIKTRGQQVTLRCSPISGHKSVSWYQQVLGQGPQFIFQYYEKEERGRGNFPDRFSARQFPNYSSELNVNALLLGDSALYLCASSPGHTNEKLFFGSGTQLSVL.

This clone was counted a few times. The chain carries TRBV5-4 and TRBJ1-6; D is uncertain. Germline loops: CDR1 SGHNT, CDR2 YYREEE (reference sequence). Deletions cut 3 bases from V and 15 bases from J, with 22 bases between. The CDR3 runs to 15 residues. The CDR3 nucleotides read TGTGCCAGCAGCTCGAAAACCGAAGGCCTCGGGGTCCTCCACTTT. As protein: CASSSKTEGLGVLHF.

The chain recombines TRBV28 with TRBJ1-5; TRBD1 matches at 7 bases. Germline V gene sequence: CDR1 MDHEN, CDR2 SYDVKM. The CDR3 extends over 14 amino acids. J was trimmed by 2 bases and V by 8 bases; bases with no gene match: 6. CDR3 region: CASWGQFGNQPQHF. In DNA, the CDR3 is TGTGCCAGCTGGGGACAGTTCGGCAATCAGCCCCAGCATTTT.

The chain joins TRBV4-1 to TRBJ2-7; 10 nucleotides match TRBD2. V lost 4 bases and J lost 5; bases outside the gene matches: 2. The CDR3 is 13 amino acids. The germline V gene encodes CDR1 MGHRA and CDR2 YSYEKL. The CDR3 sequence is CASSLAGGNEQYF. CDR3 coding DNA: TGCGCCAGCAGCCTAGCGGGAGGAAACGAGCAGTACTTC.

The CDR3: CAWSVRGTPTSTQYF. CDR3 DNA sequence: TGTGCCTGGAGTGTACGAGGGACACCGACCTCGACCCAGTACTTC. V gene TRBV30 combines with J gene TRBJ2-5; possibly TRBD1 for D (6 bases). Germline V gene lookup returns CDR1 GTSNPN and CDR2 SVGIG (reference sequence). Trimming took 0 bases from V and 7 from J, leaving 18 bases between them. CDR3 length: 15 amino acids.

The chain couples TRBV24-1 to TRBJ2-5; 8 nucleotides match TRBD2. V shed 0 bases, J shed 5 bases, and the junction held 4 bases outside the gene matches. The germline V gene has CDR1 KGHDR and CDR2 SFDVKD. The CDR3 totals 15 residues. The CDR3 protein is CATSDLTSGGETQYF. CDR3 bases: TGTGCCACCAGTGATTTGACTAGCGGTGGGGAGACCCAGTACTTC.

This clone has more than one count but fewer than ten. This chain joins TRBV3-1 (or the pseudogene TRBV3-2) and TRBJ2-7; 11 bases fit TRBD2. The germline V gene has CDR1 LGHDT and CDR2 YNNKEL (reference sequence). The trim removed 2 bases at V and 6 bases at J, leaving 6 bases unmatched. CDR3 length: 15 amino acids. CDR3 sequence reads: CASSQTSGREGEQYF. The CDR3 nucleotides are TGTGCCAGCAGCCAAACTAGCGGGAGAGAAGGCGAGCAGTACTTC.

A note on this clone: Germline is not matched at one junction end, which may reflect a read error. This chain links TRBV29-1 with TRBJ2-7; possible D gene TRBD2, 5 bases. CDR1 and CDR2 (germline): SQVTM, ANQGSEA. The CDR3 has 11 residues. The CDR3 sequence: CSAETGSVQYF. The DNA for the CDR3 is TGCAGCGCTGAAACTGGGAGTGTACAGTACTTC.

This chain connects TRBV10-2 to TRBJ2-2, with D uncertain. This CDR3 contains 15 residues. V shed 0 bases and J shed 6 bases, with 11 bases lying between them. The germline V gene encodes CDR1 WSHSY and CDR2 SAAADI. CDR3 DNA: TGCGCCAGCAGTGAGTCGAGACTCCCGCCCGGGGAGCTGTTTTTT. This sequence encodes CASSESRLPPGELFF.

The rearrangement uses TRBV28 and TRBJ1-1, with D unresolved. CDR1 is MDHEN, CDR2 SYDVKM, per germline. Between the trimmed V and J ends, which lost 5 bases and 3 bases, there was a span of 4 bases. The CDR3 runs to 11 residues. The CDR3 loop reads CASSTHTEAFF. CDR3 nucleotide sequence: TGTGCCAGCAGTACTCACACTGAAGCTTTCTTT.

This rearrangement joins TRBV28 to TRBJ1-2; 8 bases are a match to TRBD1. Trimming removed 3 bases from V and 12 bases from J; junction bases left unmatched: 9. The CDR3 is 13 residues long. Per germline, CDR1 MDHEN and CDR2 SYDVKM. CDR3 bases: TGTGCCAGCAGTTTGACCCGACAGGGGACCAACACCTTC. It yields the protein CASSLTRQGTNTF.

The V gene is TRBV2, the J gene TRBJ2-3, with D possibly being TRBD1 (6 bases). The CDR3 sequence is 14 residues long. In germline, CDR1 is SNHLY, CDR2 FYNNEI. Trimming removed 4 bases from V and 5 bases from J, with 13 bases in between. Here the CDR3 reads CASSVQLGGDTQYF. DNA for the CDR3: TGTGCCAGCAGTGTGCAGCTAGGGGGAGATACGCAGTATTTT.

The V gene is TRBV7-6, the J gene TRBJ1-1; 7 bases agree with TRBD1. Germline assignment: CDR1 SGHVS and CDR2 FNYEAQ. The J segment lost 2 bases and the V segment lost 5 bases, leaving 8 bases of the junction unmatched. The CDR3 is 15 amino acids. DNA of the CDR3: TGTGCCAGCAGCGCCCGGGACAGTTTTAACACTGAAGCTTTCTTT. This encodes CASSARDSFNTEAFF.

The chain carries TRBV18 and TRBJ2-1; no clear D gene. CDR1 is KGHSH and CDR2 is LQKENI in the germline V gene. V was pared by 1 base and J by 10 bases, with 8 bases between. This CDR3 is built from 12 residues. CDR3 region: CASSPLAEEQFF. Here the CDR3 DNA reads TGTGCCAGCTCACCACTAGCCGAGGAGCAGTTCTTC.

V usage is TRBV7-9 and J usage is TRBJ2-2; 12 nucleotides line up with TRBD2. The V and J ends lost 6 bases and 7 bases, in that order; junction bases with no gene match: 9. This CDR3 spans 16 amino acids. The germline V gene has CDR1 SEHNR and CDR2 FQNEAQ (reference sequence). The CDR3 sequence: CASSSSGRAAGGELFF. The DNA of the CDR3 is TGTGCCAGCAGTTCTAGCGGGAGGGCCGCAGGCGGGGAGCTGTTTTTT.

The chain uses TRBV6-5 and TRBJ1-2; a weak D match, TRBD1 (5 bases). The CDR3 has 14 amino acids. The V and J ends lost 4 bases and 6 bases respectively, with 15 bases between them. CDR1 is MNHEY, CDR2 SVGAGI, per germline. The CDR3 loop is CASSFSGGNDGYTF. DNA of the CDR3: TGTGCCAGCAGTTTTTCGGGGGGGAATGATGGCTACACCTTC.

This sequence joins TRBV5-1 and TRBJ2-3; 8 bases map to TRBD2. V shed 3 bases, J shed 0 bases, and the junction held 9 bases outside the gene matches. The CDR3 has 17 amino acids. Germline CDR1 reads SGHRS; CDR2 reads YFSETQ. The CDR3 nucleotides are TGCGCCAGCAGCTCGGGACTAGAGACCACTAGCACAGATACGCAGTATTTT. Encoded protein: CASSSGLETTSTDTQYF.

This clone has just one count. This rearrangement joins TRBV20-1 to TRBJ2-5; D is undetermined. The CDR3 is made up of 11 amino acids. The V and J ends lost 3 bases and 5 bases respectively, with 7 bases between them. The germline V gene has CDR1 DFQATT and CDR2 SNEGSKA (reference sequence). CDR3 sequence reads: CSASVRETQYF. In nucleotides, the CDR3 is TGCAGTGCTAGTGTGCGGGAGACCCAGTACTTC.

The chain carries TRBV6-1 and TRBJ2-3, with TRBD2 identical over 9 bases. Germline values: CDR1 MNHNS, CDR2 SASEGT. After removal of 1 base from V and 1 base from J, the junction contained 0 bases not matched to a gene. The CDR3 has 15 residues. CDR3 DNA: TGTGCCAGCAGTGAAGTAGCGGGAGGCACAGATACGCAGTATTTT. Encoded protein: CASSEVAGGTDTQYF.

V usage is TRBV7-9 and J usage is TRBJ1-1; the match to TRBD1 covers 11 bases. Germline values: CDR1 SEHNR, CDR2 FQNEAQ (reference sequence). The CDR3 sequence is 16 residues long. The trim removed 0 bases at V and 4 bases at J, leaving 4 bases unmatched. For the CDR3, the DNA is TGTGCCAGCAGCTTAGCGACCGGGACAGGGGGCACTGAAGCTTTCTTT. Its protein product is CASSLATGTGGTEAFF. The whole variable domain, filled in from reference TRBV7-9 and TRBJ1-1, reads DTGVSQNPRHKITKRGQNVTFRCDPISEHNRLYWYRQTLGQGPEFLTYFQNEAQLEKSRLLSDRFSAERPKGSFSTLEIQRTEQGDSAMYLCASSLATGTGGTEAFFGQGTRLTVV.

The chain carries TRBV15 and TRBJ1-5, with D maybe TRBD1 (5 bases). The CDR3 is made up of 14 amino acids. The V end lost 6 bases, the J end lost 3 bases, and 12 bases lay between the germline ends. The germline CDR1 and CDR2 sequences are LNHNV and YYDKDF (reference sequence). DNA of the CDR3: TGTGCCACCAGGGCGGGACGGCTCAATCAGCCCCAGCATTTT. It yields the protein CATRAGRLNQPQHF.

This clone was counted at least ten times. CDR3 region: CSPKGGTLGTF. CDR3 sequence (DNA): TGCAGTCCCAAAGGAGGGACCCTAGGCACCTTC. The chain recombines TRBV20-1 with TRBJ1-2, with TRBD1 as a possible D gene (5 bases). V lost 8 bases to trimming and J lost 13 bases, with 20 bases between them. Germline V gene sequence: CDR1 DFQATT, CDR2 SNEGSKA (reference sequence). The CDR3 covers 11 residues.

The V call is TRBV30, the J call TRBJ1-5; D not certain. The CDR3 extends over 13 amino acids. Germline CDR1 and CDR2: GTSNPN and SVGIG (reference sequence). Trimming shortened V by 5 bases and J by 2 bases, and 10 bases separated the two germline ends. CDR3 DNA sequence: TGTGCCTGGGCCCCGCCGGGCAATCAGCCCCAGCATTTT. This codes for CAWAPPGNQPQHF.

This chain connects TRBV7-6 to TRBJ1-1; possible D gene TRBD1, 6 bases. This CDR3 region has 16 residues. The V end was cut by 2 bases, the J end by 1 base, with 14 bases between. The germline gives CDR1 SGHVS, CDR2 FNYEAQ. The CDR3 reads CASSLQVQGRNTEAFF. CDR3 DNA: TGTGCCAGCAGCTTACAAGTACAGGGAAGGAACACTGAAGCTTTCTTT.

This clone was seen just once. This chain joins TRBV25-1 and TRBJ2-1; 8 nucleotides agree with TRBD1. V shed 6 bases, J shed 7 bases, and the junction held 11 bases outside the gene matches. The V gene's germline CDR1 is MGHDK and CDR2 SYGVNS. The CDR3 totals 15 residues. The CDR3 nucleotides are TGTGCCAGCAGCCCCCGAGACAGGGGCCGGAATGAGCAGTTCTTC. This sequence encodes CASSPRDRGRNEQFF.

This chain joins TRBV5-6 and TRBJ2-7; 10 nucleotides align to TRBD1. Germline CDR1 SGHDT, CDR2 YYEEEE. This CDR3 spans 16 amino acids. V trimming: 4 bases; J trimming: 4 bases; junction bases outside the gene matches: 11. The chain's CDR3 is CASSESGTGEGYEQYF. CDR3 coding DNA: TGTGCCAGCAGCGAGTCCGGGACAGGGGAAGGGTACGAGCAGTACTTC.

This clone appeared a single time. The CDR3 DNA follows: TGTGCCAGCCATATTAGCGGGAGCTCCTACAATGAGCAGTTCTTC. Its protein product is CASHISGSSYNEQFF. The genes are TRBV19 and TRBJ2-1; 9 nucleotides match TRBD2. This CDR3 spans 15 amino acids. Trimming took 9 bases from V and 0 from J; bases not matched to a gene: 6. The V gene's germline CDR1 is LNHDA and CDR2 SQIVND (reference sequence).

The chain is built from TRBV5-4 and TRBJ2-7, with D hard to call. Trimming removed 3 bases from V and 0 bases from J, with 4 bases in between. The CDR3 has 12 amino acids. Germline CDR1 and CDR2: SGHNT and YYREEE (reference sequence). The CDR3: CASSYSSYEQYF. The CDR3, as DNA: TGTGCCAGCAGCTACAGCTCCTACGAGCAGTACTTC.

This chain connects TRBV19 to TRBJ2-7; TRBD1 matches 9 bases. Germline V gene data show CDR1 as LNHDA and CDR2 as SQIVND (reference sequence). This CDR3 spans 15 amino acids. Germline trimming cut 3 bases from V and 3 bases from J; bases unmatched to any gene: 6. The CDR3 DNA reads as TGTGCCAGTAGTATTAGGACAGGGGAGATCTACGAGCAGTACTTC. It is translated as CASSIRTGEIYEQYF.